These 30 T cell receptor beta chains share one sample of origin, sequenced in a study of OX40 agonist ivuxolimab in advanced cancers. Some clones are missing from TCRdb's copy, which holds only in-frame ones; the method was immunoSEQ multiplex PCR. The table records tens of thousands of clones, around 86% of them present only once. The sequenced sample was CD4+ or CD8+ T cells sorted from blood, obtained in a trial of the OX40 agonist ivuxolimab. Source of these receptors: an adult with an advanced solid tumor such as melanoma, head and neck, liver or kidney cancer.

This chain uses TRBV5-1 with TRBJ1-2, with TRBD1 matching 9 bases. The germline V gene encodes CDR1 SGHRS and CDR2 YFSETQ. V gave up 0 bases and J gave up 6 bases; unmatched junction bases: 3. CDR3 length: 14 amino acids. The CDR3 loop reads CASSLAGTGNGYTF. CDR3 sequence (DNA): TGCGCCAGCAGCTTGGCCGGGACAGGGAATGGCTACACCTTC.

The chain links TRBV2 to TRBJ2-6; TRBD2 is a possible D gene (5 bases). CDR1 SNHLY and CDR2 FYNNEI come from the germline V gene. Between the trimmed V and J ends, which lost 4 bases and 0 bases, there was a span of 10 bases. The CDR3 is 16 residues long. The CDR3 DNA reads as TGTGCCAGCAGTGCAGGACTCCTCTCTGGGGCCAACGTCCTGACTTTC. Protein product: CASSAGLLSGANVLTF.

The V gene is TRBV7-3, the J gene TRBJ2-3; D perhaps matches TRBD2 (6 bases). This CDR3 comprises 17 residues. Germline V CDR1 and CDR2: SGHTA, FQGTGA. The germline V and J ends were trimmed by 4 bases and 2 bases, with 19 bases remaining between them. CDR3 coding DNA: TGTGCCAGCAGCTACGTTCCAGTGGGGCGGGACACAGATACGCAGTATTTT. The encoded protein is CASSYVPVGRDTDTQYF.

V gene TRBV7-2 combines with J gene TRBJ1-1, with D possibly matching TRBD1 (6 bases). The CDR3 contains 16 residues. The germline V gene encodes CDR1 SGHTA and CDR2 FQGNSA. Deletions cut 1 base from V and 1 base from J, with 13 bases between. CDR3 loop: CASSLVGGAKNTEAFF. The CDR3 coding sequence is TGTGCCAGCAGCTTAGTTGGGGGCGCGAAGAACACTGAAGCTTTCTTT.

This clone was recorded only once. The rearrangement joins TRBV10-3 to TRBJ2-7; tentative D call: TRBD1 (5 bases). CDR1 and CDR2 from the germline V gene are ENHRY and SYGVKD. CDR3 size: 18 residues. V was cut by 0 bases and J by 1 base, with 19 bases left in between. CDR3 sequence (DNA): TGTGCCATCAGTGAGTCGACCCTCAGGGTCAATAGGTCCTACGAGCAGTACGTC. Translation gives CAISESTLRVNRSYEQYV.

The J gene is TRBJ1-1, the V gene TRBV11-2; D gene unclear. This CDR3 spans 15 amino acids. V gave up 5 bases and J gave up 1 base, with 14 bases separating them. Germline V CDR1 and CDR2: SGHAT, FQNNGV. CDR3 protein: CASSEQTAGNTEAFF. The CDR3 DNA follows: TGTGCCAGCAGCGAACAAACCGCGGGGAACACTGAAGCTTTCTTT.

The V and J genes are TRBV15 and TRBJ2-5; D not resolved. This CDR3 spans 14 amino acids. Germline loops: CDR1 LNHNV, CDR2 YYDKDF (reference sequence). V was clipped by 1 base and J by 0 bases, with 6 bases between them. CDR3 residues: CATSRGVNQETQYF. CDR3 nucleotide sequence: TGTGCCACCAGCAGAGGGGTAAACCAAGAGACCCAGTACTTC.

This rearrangement joins TRBV5-1 to TRBJ1-6, with D uncertain. This CDR3 comprises 15 residues. The V end was cut by 3 bases, the J end by 0 bases, with 7 bases between. Germline V gene lookup returns CDR1 SGHRS and CDR2 YFSETQ. CDR3 protein: CASSSQSSYNSPLHF. CDR3 in DNA: TGCGCCAGCAGCTCACAGAGCTCCTATAATTCACCCCTCCACTTT.

The V gene is TRBV27, the J gene TRBJ1-1; no definite D call. The V gene lost 3 bases and the J gene lost 3 bases, with 11 bases spanning the gap. The CDR3 runs 14 residues. From germline, CDR1 is MNHEY and CDR2 SMNVEV (reference sequence). CDR3 in amino acids: CASSLAETYTEAFF. The CDR3 DNA reads TGTGCCAGCAGTTTGGCAGAAACGTACACTGAAGCTTTCTTT.

The rearrangement joins TRBV7-2 to TRBJ1-1; 9 nucleotides agree with TRBD1. This CDR3 is 14 amino acids long. Germline loops: CDR1 SGHTA, CDR2 FQGNSA. Trimming cost V 6 bases and J 0 bases; bases outside gene matches: 2. DNA of the CDR3: TGTGCCAGCAGAGGACAGGGGATGAACACTGAAGCTTTCTTT. Protein product: CASRGQGMNTEAFF.

CDR3 coding DNA: TGTGCCAGCAGTCCCCCTCTATTAACTGAAGCTTTCTTT. Protein sequence: CASSPPLLTEAFF. The rearrangement links TRBV2 to TRBJ1-1; no clear D. The CDR3 covers 13 residues. V lost 5 bases and J 5 bases, leaving 12 bases between the germline ends. The germline V gene encodes CDR1 SNHLY and CDR2 FYNNEI.

The chain employs TRBV9 and TRBJ1-1; 7 nucleotides align to TRBD1. V lost 3 bases, J lost 5 bases, and 10 bases stayed unmatched. Germline-derived CDR1 and CDR2 are SGDLS and YYNGEE. The CDR3 totals 15 residues. The CDR3 here is CASSATSRGGTEAFF. Written as DNA, the CDR3 is TGTGCCAGCAGCGCGACTTCCAGGGGGGGTACTGAAGCTTTCTTT.

The V call is TRBV2, the J call TRBJ1-1; possible D gene TRBD1, 6 bases. Germline values: CDR1 SNHLY, CDR2 FYNNEI. The CDR3 has 16 amino acids. The ends were cut back, 5 bases at V and 0 bases at J, with 16 bases in the middle. CDR3 protein: CASSSSLAGVNTEAFF. CDR3 DNA: TGTGCCAGCAGTTCGTCATTGGCAGGGGTGAACACTGAAGCTTTCTTT.

The CDR3: CASSIRGTSGTANTGELFF. The CDR3 region has the DNA TGTGCCAGTAGTATTCGCGGGACTAGCGGGACAGCGAACACCGGGGAGCTGTTTTTT. The chain employs TRBV19 and TRBJ2-2; TRBD2 agrees at 13 bases. This CDR3 region has 19 residues. V shed 3 bases, J shed 0 bases, and the junction held 7 bases outside the gene matches. Germline V gene lookup returns CDR1 LNHDA and CDR2 SQIVND (reference sequence).

The V call is TRBV7-8, the J call TRBJ1-2; D gene uncertain. CDR3 length: 12 amino acids. Germline V gene data show CDR1 as SGHVS and CDR2 as FQNEAQ. V was trimmed by 5 bases and J by 8 bases, leaving 12 bases between them. Here the CDR3 DNA reads TGTGCCAGCAGCCTGGTTTTTGCCGGCTACACCTTC. This gives the protein CASSLVFAGYTF.

The table lists this clone with a few counts. CDR3 sequence (DNA): TGTGCCAGCAGTGAAACCCCGTGGCTAACCAAAAACATTCAGTACTTC. Translated, it gives CASSETPWLTKNIQYF. The chain is built from TRBV2 and TRBJ2-4; D not certain. This CDR3 region has 16 residues. CDR1 and CDR2 (germline): SNHLY, FYNNEI. Trimming stripped 2 bases from V and 2 bases from J, with 13 bases between.

This clone was observed a handful of times. The chain couples TRBV2 to TRBJ1-1; D is undetermined. The CDR3 has 12 residues. Trimming took off 11 bases at V and 1 base at J, with 11 bases between the two ends. CDR1 is SNHLY, CDR2 FYNNEI, per germline. The CDR3 DNA follows: TGTGCCTCAACAGTACCGAACACTGAAGCTTTCTTT. It is translated as CASTVPNTEAFF. The whole variable domain, filled in from reference TRBV2 and TRBJ1-1, reads EPEVTQTPSHQVTQMGQEVILRCVPISNHLYFYWYRQILGQKVEFLVSFYNNEISEKSEIFDDQFSVERPDGSNFTLKIRSTKLEDSAMYFCASTVPNTEAFFGQGTRLTVV.

This chain connects TRBV15 to TRBJ1-3; no clear D gene. The V end lost 1 base, the J end lost 0 bases, and 7 bases lay between the germline ends. CDR1 LNHNV and CDR2 YYDKDF come from the germline V gene (reference sequence). The CDR3 runs to 15 residues. CDR3 in DNA: TGTGCCACCAGCAGAGGAAGGTCCTCTGGAAACACCATATATTTT. It specifies CATSRGRSSGNTIYF.

The rearrangement uses TRBV28 and TRBJ1-4; the match to TRBD1 covers 9 bases. The CDR3 runs 14 residues. The V and J ends lost 5 bases and 10 bases, in that order; junction bases with no gene match: 8. Germline CDR1 reads MDHEN; CDR2 reads SYDVKM. CDR3 loop: CASSPSGQGRKLFF. CDR3 nucleotide sequence: TGTGCCAGCAGTCCGTCGGGACAGGGACGAAAACTGTTTTTT.

The V call is TRBV5-1, the J call TRBJ2-6; D might be TRBD2 (5 bases). Trimming pared 1 base from V and 2 bases from J, leaving 10 bases between. CDR1 and CDR2 (germline): SGHRS, YFSETQ. The CDR3 is made up of 16 amino acids. CDR3 protein: CASSLIPGAGANVLTF. As DNA, the CDR3 is TGCGCCAGCAGCTTGATCCCCGGGGCTGGGGCCAACGTCCTGACTTTC.

CDR3 residues: CASSLNLQVGSGNTIYF. The CDR3 nucleotides read TGTGCCAGCTCACTAAACTTGCAGGTCGGCTCTGGAAACACCATATATTTT. The chain carries TRBV18 and TRBJ1-3, with D unresolved. Trimming left V 4 bases short and J 0 bases short, with 16 bases between. The CDR3 totals 17 residues. Germline V gene data show CDR1 as KGHSH and CDR2 as LQKENI.

This clone is a singleton in its sample. V and J are TRBV7-2 and TRBJ1-2; TRBD1 agrees at 9 bases. Germline CDR1 reads SGHTA; CDR2 reads FQGNSA. The CDR3 consists of 14 residues. With 5 bases clipped from V and 6 bases from J, the junction kept 7 bases outside the gene matches. CDR3 amino acids: CASSAAGTGHGYTF. DNA for the CDR3: TGTGCCAGCAGCGCCGCCGGGACAGGGCATGGCTACACCTTC.

This clone was seen a single time. The J gene is TRBJ2-7, the V gene TRBV14; 9 bases map to TRBD1. The ends lost 3 bases at V and 2 bases at J; junction bases unmatched: 5. This CDR3 spans 15 amino acids. Germline V gene data show CDR1 as SGHDN and CDR2 as FVKESK. Here the CDR3 DNA reads TGTGCCAGCAGCCACTGGGGACAGGGAACCTACGAGCAGTACTTC. This gives the protein CASSHWGQGTYEQYF.

This sequence joins TRBV4-2 and TRBJ1-2; D possibly corresponds to TRBD1 (6 bases). V gave up 1 base and J gave up 5 bases, with 14 bases separating them. This CDR3 has 15 residues. Germline-derived CDR1 and CDR2 are LGHNA and YNFKEQ. The CDR3 region is CASSQGDGQHYGYTF. The CDR3, as DNA: TGTGCCAGCAGCCAAGGTGACGGACAGCATTATGGCTACACCTTC.

The CDR3 loop reads CASSQLRTGTYNEQFF. In nucleotides, the CDR3 is TGTGCCAGCAGCCAACTTAGGACAGGCACCTACAATGAGCAGTTCTTC. The chain links TRBV5-4 to TRBJ2-1; 7 nucleotides match TRBD1. The CDR3 consists of 16 residues. Germline V gives CDR1 SGHNT, CDR2 YYREEE (reference sequence). V was clipped by 4 bases and J by 2 bases; unmatched bases: 9.

The gene calls are TRBV2 and TRBJ1-4, with TRBD1 matching over 9 bases. Trimming took 6 bases from V and 0 from J; bases not matched to a gene: 8. Germline V lookup: CDR1 SNHLY, CDR2 FYNNEI. The CDR3 has 17 amino acids. The CDR3, as DNA: TGTGCCAGCAGAACAGGGGGCAGCGGGGCAACTAATGAAAAACTGTTTTTT. Encoded protein: CASRTGGSGATNEKLFF.

This clone was recorded once. This rearrangement joins TRBV9 to TRBJ2-5; 12 positions match TRBD2. Unmatched junction bases numbered 13, after V lost 4 bases and J lost 3 bases. CDR1 SGDLS and CDR2 YYNGEE come from the germline V gene. CDR3 size: 18 residues. In DNA, the CDR3 is TGTGCCAGCAGCCCGGGGGCTAGCGGGGGGGCGTTGAAAGAGACCCAGTACTTC. It translates to CASSPGASGGALKETQYF. The full variable domain, its missing parts supplied by reference TRBV9 and TRBJ2-5, is DSGVTQTPKHLITATGQRVTLRCSPRSGDLSVYWYQQSLDQGLQFLIQYYNGEERAKGNILERFSAQQFPDLHSELNLSSLELGDSALYFCASSPGASGGALKETQYFGPGTRLLVL.

The chain recombines TRBV5-1 with TRBJ2-1; 13 nucleotides agree with TRBD2. V was pared by 5 bases and J by 5 bases, with 4 bases of the junction left unmatched. CDR1 is SGHRS, CDR2 YFSETQ, per germline. The CDR3 is 15 amino acids. CDR3 coding DNA: TGCGCCAGCAGATTGACTAGCGGGGGGAACAATGAGCAGTTCTTC. It codes for CASRLTSGGNNEQFF.

This clone has more than one count but fewer than ten. This rearrangement joins TRBV5-1 to TRBJ1-5, with D perhaps TRBD1 (5 bases). CDR1 SGHRS and CDR2 YFSETQ come from the germline V gene. The CDR3 sequence is 16 residues long. Trimming removed 4 bases at V and 3 bases at J, with 17 bases between. The CDR3, as DNA: TGCGCCAGCAGCCCGGGGGTGGGTGGCCCCAATCAGCCCCAGCATTTT. Translating it yields CASSPGVGGPNQPQHF.

The chain uses TRBV11-2 and TRBJ2-3, with 9 positions matching TRBD1. The J segment lost 2 bases and the V segment lost 0 bases, leaving 3 bases of the junction unmatched. CDR3 length equals 16 residues. Germline lookup yields CDR1 SGHAT and CDR2 FQNNGV. The CDR3 protein is CASSLETGGPTDTQYF. CDR3 bases: TGTGCCAGCAGCTTAGAGACAGGGGGGCCCACAGATACGCAGTATTTT.